These T cell receptor beta chains were read from a single sample in a study of blood T cell repertoires in COVID-19. Repertoires were generated with immunoSEQ multiplex PCR, while TCRdb's copy carries only in-frame clones and drops some. The table has 310,000 or so clones, around 89% seen once. Sequenced: PBMCs or T cells enriched from blood (not recorded which). The receptors were sampled from a woman aged 40 to 49 who had recovered from COVID-19. CDR3s include the opening cysteine and the closing phenylalanine or tryptophan. A D gene is named only where the DNA matches it firmly. A row's size may be missing; if present it is once, few, many or a size class.

DNA: TGTGCCAGCAGTCCTCGACAGGGTAGGGGCTCCTACGAGCAGTACTTC; CDR3: CASSPRQGRGSYEQYF; size: -; D: TRBD1; V: TRBV28; length: 16; J: TRBJ2-7
DNA: TGTGCCAGCAGCCTGGGACAGGATAACACTGAAGCTTTCTTT; CDR3: CASSLGQDNTEAFF; size: -; D: TRBD1; V: TRBV3-1/TRBV3-2; length: 14; J: TRBJ1-1
DNA: TGTGCCAGCAGCTTGCCTGCGACAGGGGGGAATGAGCAGTTCTTC; CDR3: CASSLPATGGNEQFF; size: -; D: TRBD1; V: TRBV5-4; length: 15; J: TRBJ2-1
DNA: TGTGCCAGCAGTTCGACCGGGGCAGGGGAAGAGACCCAGTACTTC; CDR3: CASSSTGAGEETQYF; size: -; D: -; V: TRBV28; length: 15; J: TRBJ2-5
DNA: TGTGCCATCAGTCCGGGCAGGGGGCCCGATCAGCCCCAGCATTTT; CDR3: CAISPGRGPDQPQHF; size: -; D: TRBD1; V: TRBV10-3; length: 15; J: TRBJ1-5
DNA: TGTGCCACCAGCAGAGATCTCCTGGGCACTAGCTATGGCTACACCTTC; CDR3: CATSRDLLGTSYGYTF; size: once; D: -; V: TRBV15; length: 16; J: TRBJ1-2
DNA: TGTGCCAGCTCACTTTCCGGGACAATTAGCCCCAATCAGCCCCAGCATTTT; CDR3: CASSLSGTISPNQPQHF; size: once; D: -; V: TRBV18; length: 17; J: TRBJ1-5
DNA: TGTGCCAGTAGTCCCTACGAGACAGGGTCTCTCGGCGATGAGCAGTTCTTC; CDR3: CASSPYETGSLGDEQFF; size: -; D: TRBD1; V: TRBV19; length: 17; J: TRBJ2-1
DNA: TGCGCCAGCAGCCCCTACCGACTCGCCGGTTATTCACCCCTCCACTTT; CDR3: CASSPYRLAGYSPLHF; size: -; D: -; V: TRBV4-3; length: 16; J: TRBJ1-6
DNA: TGTGCCAGCAGCCAAGCTCCCTCTGGAAACACCATATATTTT; CDR3: CASSQAPSGNTIYF; size: -; D: -; V: TRBV3-1/TRBV3-2; length: 14; J: TRBJ1-3
DNA: TGCGCCAGCAGCCCCAAAGGGAGCGGGAGGGAGTACGAGCAGTACTTC; CDR3: CASSPKGSGREYEQYF; size: -; D: TRBD2; V: TRBV4-1; length: 16; J: TRBJ2-7
DNA: TGTGCCAGCAGCTTGAGGACACAGGGGTATGAGACCCAGTACTTC; CDR3: CASSLRTQGYETQYF; size: -; D: TRBD1; V: TRBV11-2; length: 15; J: TRBJ2-5
DNA: TGTGCCAGCAGTCTTTACAGGGAGCTGATGTTCTTC; CDR3: CASSLYRELMFF; size: -; D: -; V: TRBV28; length: 12; J: TRBJ2-1
DNA: TGTGCCAGCAGCACACAGGGGGGGACTGAAGCTTTCTTT; CDR3: CASSTQGGTEAFF; size: -; D: TRBD1; V: TRBV5-4; length: 13; J: TRBJ1-1